The 16 T cell receptor beta chains presented below share a single source sample, sequenced in a study of regulatory T cells in long-lasting Graves disease. Time point reported: newly diagnosed GD, antithyroid drugs for less than 3 months. Generation of the TCR library employed RNA extracted from PBMCs. Arm-PCR of CDR3 regions with iRepertoire HTBI primers generated TCR beta libraries. TCRdb fed the multiplex PCR reads into MiXCR, producing one record per CDR3 protein. Of more than 450,000 distinct CDR3 sequences detected, around 15% appear once; the ten largest clones hold 12%. These data also featured in a second study, about T cells in Graves' hyperthyroidism and ophthalmopathy.

This sample comprised peripheral blood mononuclear cells (PBMCs), obtained at new diagnosis, from a patient treated with antithyroid drugs. The receptors stem from a man aged 40-49 years with Graves disease.

This clonotype was observed a handful of times. The rearrangement joins TRBV12-3 or TRBV12-4 to TRBJ1-5; no definite D call. Trimming left V 7 bases short and J 0 bases short, with 10 bases between. The CDR3 is made up of 14 amino acids. CDR3 sequence (DNA): TGTGCCAGCATGGGGAGTTCTAGCAATCAGCCCCAGCATTTT. Translating it yields CASMGSSSNQPQHF.

The chain employs TRBV12-3 or TRBV12-4 and TRBJ2-3, with D perhaps being TRBD1 or TRBD2 (5 bases each). The CDR3 extends over 18 amino acids. The V end was cut by 6 bases, the J end by 0 bases, with 22 bases between. CDR3 loop: CASSYNIKGTSSTDTQYF. CDR3 bases: TGTGCCAGCAGCTATAACATTAAGGGGACCTCAAGCACAGATACGCAGTATTTT.

This clonotype was detected only a few times. V and J are TRBV5-1 and TRBJ2-3, with D possibly being TRBD1 (6 bases). The CDR3 extends over 15 amino acids. CDR1 is SGHRS, CDR2 YFSETQ, per germline. Trimming took off 0 bases at V and 3 bases at J, with 11 bases between the two ends. In nucleotides, the CDR3 is TGCGCCAGCAGCTTGGTACAGGGAAGGACAGATACGCAGTATTTT. Its translation is CASSLVQGRTDTQYF.

This clonotype was observed a single time. The V and J genes are TRBV30 and TRBJ2-7; D ambiguous. The germline V gene encodes CDR1 GTSNPN and CDR2 SVGIG (reference sequence). The CDR3 is made up of 11 amino acids. The V and J ends lost 0 bases and 5 bases respectively, with 5 bases between them. CDR3 in amino acids: CAWSVFHEQYF. The CDR3 nucleotides are TGTGCCTGGAGTGTATTTCACGAGCAGTACTTC.

Concerning this clonotype itself: This may be a read error, as it is one base from a much larger clone. The V and J genes are TRBV5-5 and TRBJ1-2; 9 bases fit TRBD1. This CDR3 region has 13 residues. Germline CDR1 reads SGHKS; CDR2 reads YYEKEE (reference sequence). CDR3 DNA: TGTGCCAGCAGCAACCGACAGGGGGTTGGCTGCACCTTC. It specifies CASSNRQGVGCTF.

This rearrangement joins TRBV20-1 to TRBJ1-2; TRBD1 aligns across 9 bases. CDR1 and CDR2 from the germline V gene are DFQATT and SNEGSKA (reference sequence). The length of the CDR3 is 15 residues. J gave up 7 bases and V 0 bases, and 9 bases lay outside the gene matches. In DNA, the CDR3 is TGCAGTGCTAGAGATGGTGGGACAGGGTCCGGTGGCTACACCTTC. The encoded protein is CSARDGGTGSGGYTF.

The sample holds a few counts of this clonotype. The genes are TRBV28 and TRBJ1-1; D is unresolved. Between the trimmed V and J ends, which lost 3 bases and 6 bases, there was a span of 11 bases. This CDR3 is 13 amino acids long. Per germline, CDR1 MDHEN and CDR2 SYDVKM. Here the CDR3 DNA reads TGTGCCAGCAGTTTCCCGGGTACGGCTGAAGCTTTCTTT. The encoded protein is CASSFPGTAEAFF.

The sample holds many counts of this clonotype. This chain connects TRBV18 to TRBJ1-2; perhaps TRBD1 as D (6 bases). Germline V CDR1 and CDR2: KGHSH, LQKENI. The germline V and J ends were trimmed by 9 bases and 6 bases, with 14 bases remaining between them. This CDR3 is built from 12 residues. Here the CDR3 reads CASEPGQDGYTF. In nucleotides, the CDR3 is TGTGCCAGTGAACCGGGACAAGATGGCTACACCTTC.

CDR3 sequence (DNA): TGTGCCAGCAGTACAGGAGGGGGCGCGCGTGTCCTGACTTTC. Amino acids: CASSTGGGARVLTF. The chain recombines TRBV12-3 or TRBV12-4 with TRBJ2-6; maybe TRBD1 (7 bases). CDR3 length: 14 amino acids. The V gene lost 5 bases and the J gene lost 13 bases, with 18 bases spanning the gap.

This clonotype was counted at least ten times. This sequence joins TRBV7-9 and TRBJ2-3; 8 nucleotides align to TRBD1. This CDR3 region has 13 residues. Germline V gene sequence: CDR1 SEHNR, CDR2 FQNEAQ (reference sequence). V lost 6 bases, J lost 4 bases, and 3 bases stayed unmatched. CDR3 DNA: TGTGCCAGCAGTGGACAGGGTGCAGATACGCAGTATTTT. It codes for CASSGQGADTQYF.

This clonotype turned up a few times. V usage is TRBV24-1 and J usage is TRBJ2-1; D gene ambiguous. CDR3 length: 13 amino acids. V lost 7 bases to trimming and J lost 2 bases, with 8 bases between them. Germline-derived CDR1 and CDR2 are KGHDR and SFDVKD. For the CDR3, the DNA is TGTGCCACCAGCTGGGCAGCCTACAATGAGCAGTTCTTC. Translating gives CATSWAAYNEQFF.

This clonotype was counted many times. The genes are TRBV11-2 and TRBJ2-3; 8 bases line up with TRBD1. This CDR3 is 14 amino acids long. Germline assignment: CDR1 SGHAT and CDR2 FQNNGV. Unmatched junction bases numbered 6, after V lost 4 bases and J lost 6 bases. The CDR3: CASSSAGGFDTQYF. The CDR3 DNA follows: TGTGCCAGCAGCTCGGCAGGGGGCTTCGATACGCAGTATTTT.

The table lists this clonotype with a few counts. V gene TRBV12-3 or TRBV12-4 combines with J gene TRBJ1-2; no definite D call. The V end lost 6 bases, the J end lost 4 bases, and 18 bases lay between the germline ends. This CDR3 is built from 15 residues. The DNA for the CDR3 is TGTGCCAGCAGCCAAAGCGCGGGAGGATTCTATGGCTACACCTTC. Its translation is CASSQSAGGFYGYTF.

This clonotype was observed at least ten times. The V and J genes are TRBV2 and TRBJ2-6, with 10 bases aligning to TRBD2. V gave up 10 bases and J gave up 0 bases; unmatched junction bases: 18. CDR1 and CDR2 (germline): SNHLY, FYNNEI. This CDR3 spans 20 amino acids. In DNA form, the CDR3 reads TGTGCCACCTCGAGAGGGAGCGGGAGGGCCCCGTACTCTGGGGCCAACGTCCTGACTTTC. Its translation: CATSRGSGRAPYSGANVLTF.

Ten or more counts support this clonotype. The V gene is TRBV12-3 or TRBV12-4, the J gene TRBJ1-2; D is possibly TRBD1 (5 bases). Trimming took 7 bases from V and 2 from J, leaving 11 bases between them. The CDR3 extends over 13 amino acids. The CDR3 reads CASTSGKNYGYTF. In nucleotides, the CDR3 is TGTGCCAGCACATCAGGGAAAAACTATGGCTACACCTTC.

This clonotype was seen many times. The chain carries TRBV2 and TRBJ2-1, with D perhaps assigned TRBD1 or TRBD2 (5 bases each). The V gene's germline CDR1 is SNHLY and CDR2 FYNNEI. CDR3 length: 15 residues. The V and J ends lost 5 bases and 6 bases respectively, with 17 bases between them. The CDR3 DNA is TGTGCCAGCAGTCCTGACAGCGGATTACCCAATGAGCAGTTCTTC. Its translation: CASSPDSGLPNEQFF.